These T cell receptor beta chains were read from a single sample in a study of shared clonotypes between healthy human individuals. Libraries were prepared by immunoSEQ multiplex PCR; TCRdb keeps only in-frame clonotypes and omits some of them. The data contain 2 million to 3 million clones, 93% of them singletons. Sequences were obtained from naive CD4+ T cells from PBMCs. These receptors were obtained from a young man in good health. Some clones in this sample may be carry-over from other donors' samples. CDR3s include the opening cysteine and the closing phenylalanine or tryptophan. Each record gives: V gene, J gene, D gene, clone size, CDR3 DNA, CDR3 protein. The D gene is left open where the match is weak. Size is omitted from some rows. Given values are once, few, many or a class for expanded clones.

V: TRBV14; J: TRBJ1-2; D: TRBD1; size: -; DNA: TGTGCCAGCAGCCATAGACAGGGAGTACTCTATGGCTACACCTTC; CDR3: CASSHRQGVLYGYTF
V: TRBV14; J: TRBJ1-2; D: TRBD1; size: -; DNA: TGTGCCAGCAGCGGCAGCAGGGGGCTGGCTGGCTACACCTTC; CDR3: CASSGSRGLAGYTF
V: TRBV5-4; J: TRBJ2-5; D: TRBD1; size: -; DNA: TGTGCCAGCAGCTCGGACAGGGAAGAGACCCAGTACTTC; CDR3: CASSSDREETQYF
V: TRBV27; J: TRBJ2-3; D: -; size: -; DNA: TGTGCCAGCAGTTTACGTTCGGGATACACAGATACGCAGTATTTT; CDR3: CASSLRSGYTDTQYF
V: TRBV27; J: TRBJ1-1; D: -; size: -; DNA: TGTGCCAGCAGTGGTCCGGCTTCAGGGGAAATTGGAGCTTTCTTT; CDR3: CASSGPASGEIGAFF
V: TRBV29-1; J: TRBJ2-7; D: TRBD2; size: -; DNA: TGCAGCGTTGAAACGGCTAGCGGCAACCACGAGCAGTACTTC; CDR3: CSVETASGNHEQYF
V: TRBV28; J: TRBJ2-7; D: TRBD1; size: -; DNA: TGTGCCAGCAGGACAGGGGGGTCTACCTACGAGCAGTACTTC; CDR3: CASRTGGSTYEQYF
V: TRBV6-6; J: TRBJ1-1; D: -; size: -; DNA: TGTGCCAGCAGTCCTCCGACAGGCCGCGGGGGCACTGAAGCTTTCTTT; CDR3: CASSPPTGRGGTEAFF
V: TRBV7-2; J: TRBJ2-2; D: -; size: -; DNA: TGTGCCAGCAGCTTAGGGTGGGTCACCGGGGAGCTGTTTTTT; CDR3: CASSLGWVTGELFF
V: TRBV5-1; J: TRBJ2-2; D: TRBD1; size: -; DNA: TGCGCCAGCGGGCACCAGGGACAGGGTAACACCGGGGAGCTGTTTTTT; CDR3: CASGHQGQGNTGELFF
V: TRBV30; J: TRBJ2-7; D: -; size: -; DNA: TGTGCCTGGAGTACAGGGACCTACGAGCAGTACTTC; CDR3: CAWSTGTYEQYF
V: TRBV7-2; J: TRBJ2-5; D: -; size: -; DNA: TGTGCCAGCAGCTTGCAACAGTCGAAAGAGACCCAGTACTTC; CDR3: CASSLQQSKETQYF
V: TRBV5-1; J: TRBJ1-3; D: -; size: -; DNA: TGCGCCAGCTGGACCGGGAGTTCTGGAAACACCATATATTTT; CDR3: CASWTGSSGNTIYF
V: TRBV14; J: TRBJ2-5; D: -; size: -; DNA: TGTGCCAGCAGTTCGGGATGGCAGCAAGAGACCCAGTACTTC; CDR3: CASSSGWQQETQYF
V: TRBV14; J: TRBJ2-7; D: -; size: -; DNA: TGTGCCAGCAGCCAAATAGCGGATTACGAGCAGTACTTC; CDR3: CASSQIADYEQYF
V: TRBV14; J: TRBJ2-3; D: -; size: -; DNA: TGTGCCAGCAGCCAAACTCACACAGATACGCAGTATTTT; CDR3: CASSQTHTDTQYF
V: TRBV6-5; J: TRBJ2-7; D: -; size: -; DNA: TGTGCCAGCAGTCACGCAGGGGACGAGCAGTACTTC; CDR3: CASSHAGDEQYF
V: TRBV2; J: TRBJ2-2; D: -; size: -; DNA: TGTGCCAGCGCCGCCGGGGAGCTGTTTTTT; CDR3: CASAAGELFF
V: TRBV6-5; J: TRBJ1-3; D: -; size: once; DNA: TGTGCCAGCAGCCGAGAGACGGGAGGAAACACCATATATTTT; CDR3: CASSRETGGNTIYF
V: TRBV7-9; J: TRBJ2-2; D: -; size: -; DNA: TGTGCCAGCAGCCTCTGGGCAGGGGCGGCCGGGGAGCTGTTTTTT; CDR3: CASSLWAGAAGELFF
V: TRBV30; J: TRBJ2-5; D: -; size: -; DNA: TGTGCCTGGAGTAGGATGGGAGAGACCCAGTACTTC; CDR3: CAWSRMGETQYF
V: TRBV6-1; J: TRBJ2-7; D: -; size: -; DNA: TGTGCCAGCAGTGAGGGCATAAGCTACGAGCAGTACTTC; CDR3: CASSEGISYEQYF
V: TRBV9; J: TRBJ2-7; D: TRBD1; size: -; DNA: TGTGCCAGCAGCGCCCATCCGGGACAGGGGTCCTACGAGCAGTACTTC; CDR3: CASSAHPGQGSYEQYF
V: TRBV7-9; J: TRBJ2-1; D: -; size: -; DNA: TGTGCCAGCAGCTTAGCCGGGCTAACCAATGAGCAGTTCTTC; CDR3: CASSLAGLTNEQFF
V: TRBV5-8; J: TRBJ2-7; D: -; size: -; DNA: TGTGCCAGCAGCCGAAGGGACCGAGGGACCTACGAGCAGTACTTC; CDR3: CASSRRDRGTYEQYF
V: TRBV10-3; J: TRBJ2-7; D: -; size: -; DNA: TGTGCCCTGCGATGGGACTCCTCATCGGAACAGTACTTC; CDR3: CALRWDSSSEQYF
V: TRBV6-6; J: TRBJ2-1; D: TRBD2; size: -; DNA: TGTGCCAGCAGCGTAGCGGGAGACTCCTACAATGAGCAGTTCTTC; CDR3: CASSVAGDSYNEQFF
V: TRBV7-2; J: TRBJ1-2; D: -; size: -; DNA: TGTGCCAGCAGCTTAGTGGGGGACTATGGCTACACCTTC; CDR3: CASSLVGDYGYTF
V: TRBV11-1; J: TRBJ1-1; D: -; size: -; DNA: TGTGCCAGCAGCTCGGACCGGGGCCGTCTGGCTTTCTTT; CDR3: CASSSDRGRLAFF
V: TRBV6-1; J: TRBJ1-5; D: -; size: -; DNA: TGTGCCAGCAGTGCCCAGAATCAGCCCCAGCATTTT; CDR3: CASSAQNQPQHF
V: TRBV5-4; J: TRBJ2-6; D: -; size: -; DNA: TGTGCCAGCAGCCCGGGGGGCAGTGCCCGCTCTGGGGCCAACGTCCTGACTTTC; CDR3: CASSPGGSARSGANVLTF
V: TRBV18; J: TRBJ1-2; D: -; size: once; DNA: TGTGCCAGCTCACCACCGTCACCTTCCTATGGCTACACCTTC; CDR3: CASSPPSPSYGYTF
V: TRBV30; J: TRBJ1-2; D: TRBD1; size: -; DNA: TGTGCCTGGACTACTGGGACAGAGAGCTATGGCTACACCTTC; CDR3: CAWTTGTESYGYTF
V: TRBV29-1; J: TRBJ1-2; D: -; size: -; DNA: TGCAGCGTTGAGGCTCAGGGTGCACGTGGCTACACCTTC; CDR3: CSVEAQGARGYTF
V: TRBV6-1; J: TRBJ2-5; D: TRBD1; size: -; DNA: TGTGCCAGCAGTGAGAAGGAAACGACAGGGTACCAAGAGACCCAGTACTTC; CDR3: CASSEKETTGYQETQYF
V: TRBV6-5; J: TRBJ1-6; D: -; size: -; DNA: TGTGCCAGCAGTTCCGGGACATGGGATTCACCCCTCCACTTT; CDR3: CASSSGTWDSPLHF
V: TRBV28; J: TRBJ2-4; D: -; size: -; DNA: TGTGCCAGCAGACTGACCGGGGGCGTCAAAAACATTCAGTACTTC; CDR3: CASRLTGGVKNIQYF
V: TRBV28; J: TRBJ1-5; D: TRBD1; size: once; DNA: TGTGCCAGCAGTACAGGGGGGTCCAATCAGCCCCAGCATTTT; CDR3: CASSTGGSNQPQHF
V: TRBV27; J: TRBJ1-5; D: -; size: -; DNA: TGTGCCAGAAGAAGGGACAGCAATCAGCCCCAGCATTTT; CDR3: CARRRDSNQPQHF
V: TRBV5-1; J: TRBJ2-1; D: -; size: -; DNA: TGCGCCAGCAGCTTGGCCTCGAGTGGCGGGACCTACAATGAGCAGTTCTTC; CDR3: CASSLASSGGTYNEQFF
V: TRBV5-5; J: TRBJ1-3; D: -; size: once; DNA: TGTGCCAGCAATCTCAGTCCTTCTGGAAACACCATATATTTT; CDR3: CASNLSPSGNTIYF
V: TRBV5-1; J: TRBJ2-7; D: -; size: -; DNA: TGCGCCAGCAGCCCACAGGCCAGGGCAGGGGGGCACGAGCAGTACTTC; CDR3: CASSPQARAGGHEQYF
V: TRBV6-1; J: TRBJ2-7; D: TRBD1; size: -; DNA: TGTGCCAGCAGTGAAGCGGACAGGGGATTCTACGAGCAGTACTTC; CDR3: CASSEADRGFYEQYF
V: TRBV5-1; J: TRBJ2-5; D: TRBD2; size: -; DNA: TGCGCCAGCAGCATAGGACTAGCGGGCCCCGGGGAGACCCAGTACTTC; CDR3: CASSIGLAGPGETQYF
V: TRBV5-1; J: TRBJ1-5; D: -; size: -; DNA: TGCGCCAGCAGCTTGGCCGAGGGCCAGCCCCAGCATTTT; CDR3: CASSLAEGQPQHF
V: TRBV5-4; J: TRBJ2-1; D: -; size: -; DNA: TGTGCCAGCAGCCTCACGGGACTCTCGGGGGAGCAGTTCTTC; CDR3: CASSLTGLSGEQFF
V: TRBV4-2; J: TRBJ2-5; D: TRBD2; size: -; DNA: TGTGCCAGCAGCCAAGCCGTGACTAGCGGGCAAGAGACCCAGTACTTC; CDR3: CASSQAVTSGQETQYF
V: TRBV6-6; J: TRBJ2-3; D: TRBD2; size: -; DNA: TGTGCCAGCAGTTCGGGACTAGCGGGAGCCACAGATACGCAGTATTTT; CDR3: CASSSGLAGATDTQYF
V: TRBV5-1; J: TRBJ2-7; D: TRBD2; size: -; DNA: TGCGCCAGCAGCTTTACTAGCGGGAGTAATCTCGAGCAGTACTTC; CDR3: CASSFTSGSNLEQYF
V: TRBV6-5; J: TRBJ2-7; D: TRBD1; size: -; DNA: TGTGCCAGCAGTTACACGGCCGGGACAGGGATATTCTTC; CDR3: CASSYTAGTGIFF
V: TRBV5-1; J: TRBJ2-2; D: -; size: once; DNA: TGCGCCAGCAGCGGGACGGACACGAACACCGGGGAGCTGTTTTTT; CDR3: CASSGTDTNTGELFF
V: TRBV5-6; J: TRBJ2-3; D: -; size: -; DNA: TGTGCCAGCAGCTTTGACACCACAGATACGCAGTATTTT; CDR3: CASSFDTTDTQYF